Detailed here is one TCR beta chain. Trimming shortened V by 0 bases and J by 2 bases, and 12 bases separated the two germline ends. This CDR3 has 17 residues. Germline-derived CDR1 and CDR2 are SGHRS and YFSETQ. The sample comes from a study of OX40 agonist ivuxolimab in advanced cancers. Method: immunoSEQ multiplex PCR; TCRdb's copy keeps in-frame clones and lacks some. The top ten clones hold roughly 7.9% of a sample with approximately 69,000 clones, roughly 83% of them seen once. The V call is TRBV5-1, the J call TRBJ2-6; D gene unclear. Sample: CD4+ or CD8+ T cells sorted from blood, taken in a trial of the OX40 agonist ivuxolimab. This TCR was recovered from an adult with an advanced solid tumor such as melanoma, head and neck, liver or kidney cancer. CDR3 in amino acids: CASSLDQRAAGANVLTF. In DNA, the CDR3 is TGCGCCAGCAGCTTGGATCAAAGGGCGGCTGGGGCCAACGTCCTGACTTTC.